This T cell receptor beta chain was profiled in a study of T cells after yellow fever vaccination. TCRdb re-called the 5' RACE reads with MiXCR, one entry per CDR3 protein. This table has almost 600,000 distinct CDR3 sequences, approximately 12% appearing once. Only a few counts were recorded for this clonotype. Antigen specificity is unknown. Points from the study as a whole: Sorted repertoires could include abundant contaminating clonotypes from bulk cells. The secondary T-cell response peaked on day 5, not day 15, but was weaker.

The CDR3 has 15 amino acids. V gave up 0 bases and J gave up 9 bases, with 15 bases separating them. The germline V gene has CDR1 MNHEY and CDR2 SMNVEV (reference sequence). Sequenced here: PBMCs, sampled on the day of the yellow fever booster vaccination. The V gene is TRBV27, the J gene TRBJ2-4, with D tentatively TRBD1 (6 bases). The receptor was isolated from a man between 25 and 39 years old who received the YFV17D yellow fever vaccine. DNA of the CDR3: TGTGCCAGCAGTTTATCGGGAACAGGGCAAGCCATTCAGTACTTC. It translates to CASSLSGTGQAIQYF.